Detailed here is one T cell receptor (beta chain). Its target is unknown. A read error may be the cause here, since a much bigger clone is one base away. This CDR3 fails to terminate in the conserved phenylalanine or tryptophan, so it likely reflects a read error. This specimen belongs to a study of T cell repertoires in cytomegalovirus infection. Study information: From public TCR beta signatures came an indication of both CMV infection and matching HLA type. Study results and limitations: Cumulative frequency (of public TCR beta family members) identified carriers of CMV plus the relevant HLA. Ex vivo, HLA-C-restricted CMV-specific TCR beta clonotypes prevailed over the rest of the response.

In germline, CDR1 is SGHNT, CDR2 YYREEE (reference sequence). V shed 3 bases and J 1 base; nucleotides not matched to a gene: 6. The CDR3 is made up of 16 amino acids. TCRdb redid the calling of the reads with MiXCR, one entry per CDR3 protein. The sample includes around 120,000 distinct CDR3 sequences, roughly 8.2% of them seen just once. This clonotype was sampled from a human donor in good health (CMV status not recorded). Some clones in this sample may be carry-over from other donors' samples. Sequencing was carried out using PBMCs. This chain connects TRBV5-4 to TRBJ1-1; 10 bases fit TRBD1. The CDR3 loop reads CASSSRQGARNTEAFL. In DNA, the CDR3 is TGTGCCAGCAGCTCCAGACAGGGGGCTAGGAACACTGAAGCTTTCTTG.